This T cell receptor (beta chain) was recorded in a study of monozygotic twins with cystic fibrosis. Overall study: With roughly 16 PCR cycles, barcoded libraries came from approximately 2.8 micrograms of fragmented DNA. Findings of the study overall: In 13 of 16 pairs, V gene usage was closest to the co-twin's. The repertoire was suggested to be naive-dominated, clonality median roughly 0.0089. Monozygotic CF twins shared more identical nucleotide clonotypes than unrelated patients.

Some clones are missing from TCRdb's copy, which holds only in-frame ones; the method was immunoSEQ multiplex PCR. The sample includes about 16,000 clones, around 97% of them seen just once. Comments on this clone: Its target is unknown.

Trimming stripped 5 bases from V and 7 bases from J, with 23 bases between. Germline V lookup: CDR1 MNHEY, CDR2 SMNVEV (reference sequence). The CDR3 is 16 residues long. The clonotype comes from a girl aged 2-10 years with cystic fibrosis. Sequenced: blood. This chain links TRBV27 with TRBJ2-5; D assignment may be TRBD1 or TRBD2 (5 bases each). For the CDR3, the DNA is TGTGCCAGCAGTCCGAACATCCGGGACGGTGAGGGGACCCAGTACTTC. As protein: CASSPNIRDGEGTQYF.